These 14 T cell receptor beta chains originate from one sample sequenced in a study of T cell responses to AZD1222 COVID-19 vaccine. Using immunoSEQ multiplex PCR, the repertoire was profiled, and TCRdb retains in-frame clones only, with some absent. Among 250,000 to 300,000 clones listed, 94% were seen once. Material: peripheral blood, obtained 28 days after the second AZD1222 dose. These receptor sequences come from an adult who received the AZD1222 COVID-19 vaccine.

The CDR3 DNA is TGTGCCAGCAGCTTTCCCGGCCCTATCTACGAGCAGTACTTC. It translates to CASSFPGPIYEQYF. The chain recombines TRBV11-2 with TRBJ2-7; D gene uncertain. Germline CDR1 reads SGHAT; CDR2 reads FQNNGV. The CDR3 loop spans 14 amino acids. The V gene lost 3 bases and the J gene lost 3 bases, with 12 bases spanning the gap. Drawing the rest from reference TRBV11-2 and TRBJ2-7, the complete variable domain is EAGVAQSPRYKIIEKRQSVAFWCNPISGHATLYWYQQILGQGPKLLIQFQNNGVVDDSQLPKDRFSAERLKGVDSTLKIQPAKLEDSAVYLCASSFPGPIYEQYFGPGTRLTVT.

V usage is TRBV7-2 and J usage is TRBJ1-3, with TRBD1 matching 8 bases. V was pared by 6 bases and J by 2 bases, with 6 bases of the junction left unmatched. Germline CDR1 reads SGHTA; CDR2 reads FQGNSA. CDR3 length equals 15 residues. The CDR3 here is CASRQQGVPGNTIYF. CDR3 nucleotide sequence: TGTGCCAGCAGACAACAGGGGGTCCCTGGAAACACCATATATTTT.

The chain is built from TRBV28 and TRBJ1-5; D might be TRBD1 (5 bases). The CDR3 contains 15 residues. From germline, CDR1 is MDHEN and CDR2 SYDVKM. Trimming removed 2 bases from V and 3 bases from J, with 11 bases in between. This CDR3 is CASSLIGVSNQPQHF. The CDR3 bases are TGTGCCAGCAGTTTAATAGGGGTTTCCAATCAGCCCCAGCATTTT.

The V gene is TRBV5-4, the J gene TRBJ1-4; tentatively, D is TRBD1 (6 bases). The V and J ends lost 4 bases and 5 bases respectively, with 21 bases between them. The length of the CDR3 is 17 residues. Germline V lookup: CDR1 SGHNT, CDR2 YYREEE (reference sequence). This CDR3 is CASSLPSNRGQNEKLFF. CDR3 sequence (DNA): TGTGCCAGCAGCCTACCGTCCAACCGGGGACAAAATGAAAAACTGTTTTTT.

This clone occurred once. The chain links TRBV19 to TRBJ1-2; tentative D call: TRBD1 (6 bases). Trimming cost V 3 bases and J 4 bases, with 15 bases left between them. The germline CDR1 and CDR2 sequences are LNHDA and SQIVND (reference sequence). The CDR3 has 15 residues. CDR3 region: CASSISTGYSYGYTF. CDR3 DNA sequence: TGTGCCAGTAGTATCTCGACAGGCTATTCCTATGGCTACACCTTC.

With respect to this clone: This CDR3 fails to terminate in the conserved phenylalanine or tryptophan, so it likely reflects a read error. The DNA is left out, because the CDR3 cannot be placed on it with certainty; the CDR3 is given as TCRdb lists it. The chain links TRBV2 to TRBJ1-2. CDR1 SNHLY and CDR2 FYNNEI come from the germline V gene. Termini included, the CDR3 measures 9 amino acids. The CDR3 reads CATKGGQVI.

The rearrangement links TRBV4-1 to TRBJ1-2; D is possibly TRBD1 (5 bases). The germline V gene has CDR1 MGHRA and CDR2 YSYEKL. The CDR3 has 14 residues. V was cut by 4 bases and J by 4 bases, with 13 bases left in between. The CDR3 loop reads CASSRLTGFYGYTF. CDR3 sequence (DNA): TGCGCCAGCAGCCGCCTCACAGGCTTCTATGGCTACACCTTC.

In DNA, the CDR3 is TGTGCCTGGAGTGTAGTGGCAGGGGGCAACGCTTTCTTT. Translated, it gives CAWSVVAGGNAFF. V gene TRBV30 combines with J gene TRBJ1-1; 8 nucleotides match TRBD1. The CDR3 contains 13 residues. After removal of 0 bases from V and 11 bases from J, the junction contained 8 bases not matched to a gene. Per germline, CDR1 GTSNPN and CDR2 SVGIG (reference sequence). The whole variable domain, filled in from reference TRBV30 and TRBJ1-1, reads SQTIHQWPATLVQPVGSPLSLECTVEGTSNPNLYWYRQAAGRGLQLLFYSVGIGQISSEVPQNLSASRPQDRQFILSSKKLLLSDSGFYLCAWSVVAGGNAFFGQGTRLTVV.

The table lists this clone with a few counts. The chain combines TRBV3-1 (or the pseudogene TRBV3-2) with TRBJ1-6; a possible D gene is TRBD1 (5 bases). The V and J ends lost 4 bases and 8 bases respectively, with 12 bases between them. The CDR3 totals 14 residues. Germline V gene lookup returns CDR1 LGHDT and CDR2 YNNKEL (reference sequence). The CDR3 sequence: CASSLRTQDSPLHF. The CDR3 DNA reads as TGTGCCAGCAGCCTCCGGACACAAGATTCACCCCTCCACTTT.

The genes are TRBV28 and TRBJ2-3; 10 bases are a match to TRBD1. Trimming took 6 bases from V and 7 from J; bases not matched to a gene: 7. The CDR3 sequence is 14 residues long. Germline V gives CDR1 MDHEN, CDR2 SYDVKM. The CDR3 sequence: CASRTGGAGYTQYF. The CDR3 DNA is TGTGCCAGCAGGACAGGGGGCGCCGGGTATACGCAGTATTTT.

This clone came up once. The V and J genes are TRBV7-9 and TRBJ2-1; no clear D. The CDR3 length is 13 residues. The germline CDR1 and CDR2 sequences are SEHNR and FQNEAQ (reference sequence). The germline V and J ends were trimmed by 1 base and 10 bases, with 11 bases remaining between them. CDR3 protein: CASSLVRASEQFF. The CDR3 nucleotides read TGTGCCAGCAGCTTAGTAAGAGCGAGCGAGCAGTTCTTC.

The chain recombines TRBV9 with TRBJ2-4, with 7 nucleotides matching TRBD1. Losses at the gene ends were 4 bases for V and 8 bases for J; bases not matched to a gene: 9. Germline V CDR1 and CDR2: SGDLS, YYNGEE. The CDR3 extends over 14 amino acids. The DNA of the CDR3 is TGTGCCAGCAGCCCAGAGGGACAGCGTGACATTCAGTACTTC. Amino acid sequence: CASSPEGQRDIQYF.

The V and J genes are TRBV19 and TRBJ1-2; tentative D call: TRBD1 (6 bases). The CDR3 length is 15 residues. Trimming took off 4 bases at V and 5 bases at J, with 17 bases between the two ends. In germline, CDR1 is LNHDA, CDR2 SQIVND (reference sequence). CDR3 nucleotides: TGTGCCAGTAGTAGGGCCCCGGGACACCTATATGGCTACACCTTC. Translated: CASSRAPGHLYGYTF.

The rearrangement joins TRBV3-1 (or the pseudogene TRBV3-2) to TRBJ2-1; TRBD2 is a possible D gene (6 bases). The germline CDR1 and CDR2 sequences are LGHDT and YNNKEL (reference sequence). V was pared by 0 bases and J by 9 bases, with 18 bases between. The CDR3 has 16 residues. CDR3 DNA: TGTGCCAGCAGCCAAGATTTTAGCGGAACCTGGGGTGAGCAGTTCTTC. This gives the protein CASSQDFSGTWGEQFF.